Listed below are T cell receptor beta chains from one sample, sequenced in a study of technical replicates of blood from a few donors. Assay: immunoSEQ multiplex PCR; the TCRdb copy retains only in-frame clones and omits some. The data contain more than 90,000 clones, 90% to 97% of them seen just once; the ten biggest clones take up 0.22%. Sequencing was done on a sample of T cells isolated from PBMCs. The receptors derive from a human donor in good health. CDR3s include the opening cysteine and the closing phenylalanine or tryptophan. Each record gives: V gene, clone size, D gene, J gene, CDR3 DNA, CDR3 protein. The D gene is left open where the match is weak. Expanded clones are given a class, and other clones once, few, many or no size at all.

v_call: TRBV4-1; clone_size: once; d_call: NA; j_call: TRBJ1-2; cdr3_nt: TGCGCCAGCAGCCAAGTTTCTCGGGGTAGCTATGGCTACACCTTC; cdr3_aa: CASSQVSRGSYGYTF
v_call: TRBV28; clone_size: once; d_call: NA; j_call: TRBJ1-1; cdr3_nt: TGTGCCGCCACGCCTCCCCAGACAGCACCCATGAACACTGAAGCTTTCTTT; cdr3_aa: CAATPPQTAPMNTEAFF
v_call: TRBV30; clone_size: NA; d_call: NA; j_call: TRBJ1-3; cdr3_nt: TGTGCCTGGAGGGCGGGTTCTGGAAACACCATATATTTT; cdr3_aa: CAWRAGSGNTIYF
v_call: TRBV7-3; clone_size: NA; d_call: NA; j_call: TRBJ1-2; cdr3_nt: TGTGCCAGCAGCTTAGGGGCAGGGTTAAACTATGGCTACACCTTC; cdr3_aa: CASSLGAGLNYGYTF
v_call: TRBV28; clone_size: NA; d_call: NA; j_call: TRBJ2-5; cdr3_nt: TGTGCCAGCGGAGGGAGTGCTATACAAGAGACCCAGTACTTC; cdr3_aa: CASGGSAIQETQYF
v_call: TRBV4-1; clone_size: NA; d_call: TRBD2; j_call: TRBJ2-2; cdr3_nt: TGCGCCAGCAGCCAAGAAGGGACTAGCAGGCTCACCGGGGAGCTGTTTTTT; cdr3_aa: CASSQEGTSRLTGELFF
v_call: TRBV5-8; clone_size: NA; d_call: NA; j_call: TRBJ1-4; cdr3_nt: TGTGCCAGCAGCCCGGGGGGTCCCAATGAAAAACTGTTTTTT; cdr3_aa: CASSPGGPNEKLFF
v_call: TRBV5-6; clone_size: NA; d_call: TRBD1; j_call: TRBJ1-2; cdr3_nt: TGTGCCAGCAGCTTGGGACAGGGGATCTATGGCTACACCTTC; cdr3_aa: CASSLGQGIYGYTF
v_call: TRBV6-5; clone_size: NA; d_call: TRBD1; j_call: TRBJ1-2; cdr3_nt: TGTGCCAGCAGTCACGGGACAGGGGGCTATGGCTACACCTTC; cdr3_aa: CASSHGTGGYGYTF
v_call: TRBV6-1; clone_size: NA; d_call: TRBD1; j_call: TRBJ1-2; cdr3_nt: TGTGCCAGCAGTGTCCCGACAGGGTTTGGGTATGGCTACACCTTC; cdr3_aa: CASSVPTGFGYGYTF
v_call: TRBV28; clone_size: NA; d_call: NA; j_call: TRBJ2-2; cdr3_nt: TGTGCCAGCAGTTCCGGACAGAACACCGGGGAGCTGTTTTTT; cdr3_aa: CASSSGQNTGELFF
v_call: TRBV6-6; clone_size: NA; d_call: NA; j_call: TRBJ2-3; cdr3_nt: TGTGCCAGCAGCCTAGCTGCAGATACGCAGTATTTT; cdr3_aa: CASSLAADTQYF
v_call: TRBV7-3; clone_size: NA; d_call: TRBD2; j_call: TRBJ2-7; cdr3_nt: TGTGCCAGCAGCTTATTTGGGGGGGTAGGCTACGAGCAGTACTTC; cdr3_aa: CASSLFGGVGYEQYF
v_call: TRBV11-2; clone_size: once; d_call: NA; j_call: TRBJ2-7; cdr3_nt: TGTGCCAGCAGCTTAAGGAGGGGGCAAAACTACGAGCAGTACTTC; cdr3_aa: CASSLRRGQNYEQYF
v_call: TRBV7-8; clone_size: NA; d_call: NA; j_call: TRBJ1-5; cdr3_nt: TGTGCCAGCAGCTTGGGGCCAGGGGTTCAGCCCCAGCATTTT; cdr3_aa: CASSLGPGVQPQHF
v_call: TRBV7-2; clone_size: NA; d_call: NA; j_call: TRBJ2-7; cdr3_nt: TGTGCCAGCAGCTTAGGCGGCTGGGAGGCCTCCTACGAGCAGTACTTC; cdr3_aa: CASSLGGWEASYEQYF
v_call: TRBV10-1; clone_size: NA; d_call: NA; j_call: TRBJ2-5; cdr3_nt: TGCGCCAGCAGTGACGGGACTGCATATGGAGAGACCCAGTACTTC; cdr3_aa: CASSDGTAYGETQYF
v_call: TRBV5-1; clone_size: NA; d_call: TRBD1; j_call: TRBJ1-1; cdr3_nt: TGCGCCAGCAGTACGGACAGGCTGAACACTGAAGCTTTCTTT; cdr3_aa: CASSTDRLNTEAFF
v_call: TRBV5-1; clone_size: NA; d_call: NA; j_call: TRBJ2-3; cdr3_nt: TGCGCCAGCAATCCGGGGACAAGCACAGATACGCAGTATTTT; cdr3_aa: CASNPGTSTDTQYF
v_call: TRBV11-2; clone_size: NA; d_call: NA; j_call: TRBJ2-4; cdr3_nt: TGTGCCAGCAGCTTTCTAGTAGTCATTCAGTACTTC; cdr3_aa: CASSFLVVIQYF
v_call: TRBV4-1; clone_size: once; d_call: NA; j_call: TRBJ2-5; cdr3_nt: TGCGCCAGCAGCCAAGTAGCGGTAATTGAGACCCAGTACTTC; cdr3_aa: CASSQVAVIETQYF
v_call: TRBV9; clone_size: NA; d_call: TRBD2; j_call: TRBJ2-5; cdr3_nt: TGTGCCAGCAGCGTAGCTAGGGGAGGGGCTCAAGAGACCCAGTACTTC; cdr3_aa: CASSVARGGAQETQYF
v_call: TRBV11-2; clone_size: NA; d_call: TRBD1; j_call: TRBJ2-5; cdr3_nt: TGTGCCAGCAGCTTAGACGTTTGGGGACAGGGCCAAGAGACCCAGTACTTC; cdr3_aa: CASSLDVWGQGQETQYF
v_call: TRBV13; clone_size: once; d_call: TRBD1; j_call: TRBJ1-2; cdr3_nt: TGTGCCAGCAGCTTCCGGGACAGGGAAGCTAACTATGGCTACACCTTC; cdr3_aa: CASSFRDREANYGYTF
v_call: TRBV5-1; clone_size: NA; d_call: TRBD2; j_call: TRBJ2-1; cdr3_nt: TGCGCCAGCAGCTTGGTGGTAGCGGGATTGGGTGAGCAGTTCTTC; cdr3_aa: CASSLVVAGLGEQFF
v_call: TRBV18; clone_size: NA; d_call: NA; j_call: TRBJ2-2; cdr3_nt: TGTGCCAGCTCCCCCTTCTCTGAAGTAGCCGGGGAGCTGTTTTTT; cdr3_aa: CASSPFSEVAGELFF
v_call: TRBV6-4; clone_size: NA; d_call: TRBD1; j_call: TRBJ2-3; cdr3_nt: TGTGCCACCGAGGGACAGAGCACAGATACGCAGTATTTT; cdr3_aa: CATEGQSTDTQYF
v_call: TRBV11-3; clone_size: NA; d_call: TRBD2; j_call: TRBJ2-5; cdr3_nt: TGTGCCAGCAGGCAAGCGGGGGGGCGCGAGACCCAGTACTTC; cdr3_aa: CASRQAGGRETQYF
v_call: TRBV19; clone_size: NA; d_call: NA; j_call: TRBJ2-7; cdr3_nt: TGTGCCAGTGCCCAGGGTTACGAGCAGTACTTC; cdr3_aa: CASAQGYEQYF
v_call: TRBV10-3; clone_size: few; d_call: NA; j_call: TRBJ2-7; cdr3_nt: TGTGCCATCAGTGAGTCGGGGGGGCCAACCTACGAGCAGTACTTC; cdr3_aa: CAISESGGPTYEQYF
v_call: TRBV4-2; clone_size: NA; d_call: NA; j_call: TRBJ2-3; cdr3_nt: TGTGCCAGCAGCCATAGCCCGGGGAGCGATACGCAGTATTTT; cdr3_aa: CASSHSPGSDTQYF
v_call: TRBV9; clone_size: NA; d_call: NA; j_call: TRBJ2-7; cdr3_nt: TGTGCCAGCAGCCCCCACTTTCAAGCCGAGCAGTACTTC; cdr3_aa: CASSPHFQAEQYF
v_call: TRBV19; clone_size: NA; d_call: NA; j_call: TRBJ2-1; cdr3_nt: TGTGCCAGTACCGCGGGGTCACTAATCGTAGGAAATGAGCAGTTCTTC; cdr3_aa: CASTAGSLIVGNEQFF
v_call: TRBV5-1; clone_size: NA; d_call: NA; j_call: TRBJ2-3; cdr3_nt: TGCGCCAGCAGCTTGGCCCCGCAGAACACAGATACGCAGTATTTT; cdr3_aa: CASSLAPQNTDTQYF
v_call: TRBV4-1; clone_size: NA; d_call: TRBD2; j_call: TRBJ2-2; cdr3_nt: TGCGCCAGCAGCCAAGGCCCTGTCCTAGCGGGGACCACCGGGGAGCTGTTTTTT; cdr3_aa: CASSQGPVLAGTTGELFF
v_call: TRBV10-2; clone_size: NA; d_call: NA; j_call: TRBJ2-1; cdr3_nt: TGCGCCAGCAGAGGACAGAGAAACTACAATGAGCAGTTCTTC; cdr3_aa: CASRGQRNYNEQFF
v_call: TRBV21-1; clone_size: NA; d_call: NA; j_call: TRBJ1-6; cdr3_nt: TGTGCCAGCAGCAAATTGCTATTTAGGCCGGACAGTAGACTTCATAATTCACCCCTCCACTTT; cdr3_aa: CASSKLLFRPDSRLHNSPLHF
v_call: TRBV19; clone_size: NA; d_call: TRBD1; j_call: TRBJ1-2; cdr3_nt: TGTGCCAGTAGTCCTGACAGGGGCAAAAACTATGGCTACACCTTC; cdr3_aa: CASSPDRGKNYGYTF
v_call: TRBV11-3; clone_size: NA; d_call: NA; j_call: TRBJ2-7; cdr3_nt: TGTGCCAGTACGTACCGGGAAGATCTCGAGCAGTACTTC; cdr3_aa: CASTYREDLEQYF
v_call: TRBV19; clone_size: NA; d_call: TRBD1; j_call: TRBJ1-3; cdr3_nt: TGTGCCAGTAGCGGAGACCGGGACAGCGGAAACACCATATATTTT; cdr3_aa: CASSGDRDSGNTIYF
v_call: TRBV4-1; clone_size: NA; d_call: TRBD2; j_call: TRBJ2-4; cdr3_nt: TGCGCCAGCAGCCAACGACGTAGCGGGAGGGGGATAAACATTCAGTACTTC; cdr3_aa: CASSQRRSGRGINIQYF
v_call: TRBV11-3; clone_size: NA; d_call: NA; j_call: TRBJ2-5; cdr3_nt: TGTGCCAGCAGCTTGCCGAATAGCGGATTAGAAGAGACCCAGTACTTC; cdr3_aa: CASSLPNSGLEETQYF
v_call: TRBV28; clone_size: NA; d_call: NA; j_call: TRBJ1-2; cdr3_nt: TGTGCCAGCAGCATCCGTTGGGGCGGTGGCTACACCTTC; cdr3_aa: CASSIRWGGGYTF
v_call: TRBV27; clone_size: NA; d_call: TRBD1; j_call: TRBJ1-5; cdr3_nt: TGTGCCAGCCGAGATTTATACAGGGGGCCCCATCAGCCCCAGCATTTT; cdr3_aa: CASRDLYRGPHQPQHF
v_call: TRBV10-3; clone_size: NA; d_call: TRBD1; j_call: TRBJ1-2; cdr3_nt: TGTGCCATCAGTGAGTCGCCACCAGGACAGGCCCCAGAGTATGGCTACACCTTC; cdr3_aa: CAISESPPGQAPEYGYTF
v_call: TRBV23-1; clone_size: NA; d_call: TRBD2; j_call: TRBJ2-7; cdr3_nt: TGCGCCAGCAGTCTCGAATCTCTTCGGGGGGTTCACTACGAGCAGTACTTC; cdr3_aa: CASSLESLRGVHYEQYF
v_call: TRBV28; clone_size: NA; d_call: NA; j_call: TRBJ2-3; cdr3_nt: TGTGCCAGCAGTTTATCCATGCGGGGCAGCACAGATACGCAGTATTTT; cdr3_aa: CASSLSMRGSTDTQYF
v_call: TRBV30; clone_size: NA; d_call: TRBD1; j_call: TRBJ1-4; cdr3_nt: TGTGCCTGGAGTGTAAACAGGGGTGGGAATGAAAAACTGTTTTTT; cdr3_aa: CAWSVNRGGNEKLFF
v_call: TRBV6-6; clone_size: NA; d_call: NA; j_call: TRBJ2-5; cdr3_nt: TGTGCCAGCACATACGGGGAACCGGGAGAGACCCAGTACTTC; cdr3_aa: CASTYGEPGETQYF
v_call: TRBV9; clone_size: NA; d_call: TRBD1; j_call: TRBJ1-5; cdr3_nt: TGTGCCAGCAGCTCGACAGGGGGGGATCAGCCCCAGCATTTT; cdr3_aa: CASSSTGGDQPQHF
v_call: TRBV18; clone_size: NA; d_call: TRBD1; j_call: TRBJ1-5; cdr3_nt: TGTGCCAGCTCGTCGGACAGGGGAACGTATCAGCCCCAGCATTTT; cdr3_aa: CASSSDRGTYQPQHF
v_call: TRBV27; clone_size: NA; d_call: NA; j_call: TRBJ2-1; cdr3_nt: TGTGCCAGCAGTTCCCGGACAGCATCCTCCTACAATGAGCAGTTCTTC; cdr3_aa: CASSSRTASSYNEQFF
v_call: TRBV2; clone_size: once; d_call: TRBD2; j_call: TRBJ2-5; cdr3_nt: TGTGCCAGCAGTGAAGGACTAGCGGAGGAGACCCAGTACTTC; cdr3_aa: CASSEGLAEETQYF
v_call: TRBV22-1; clone_size: NA; d_call: NA; j_call: TRBJ2-7; cdr3_nt: TGTCCTGGGAGCGTAGGACAGGGGCTCCGGGGAGAGCAGTACTTC; cdr3_aa: CPGSVGQGLRGEQYF